The next 13 T cell receptor beta chains were all read from a single sample in a study of regulatory T cells in long-lasting Graves disease (dated by TCRdb to the early 2020s). Interpreted using the paper, the time point label stands for: newly diagnosed GD, antithyroid drugs for less than 3 months. RNA was extracted from PBMCs in TRIzol for both TCR sequencing and RNA sequencing. Library preparation was by multiplex PCR. Sequencing used an Illumina HiSeq 4000. TCR beta libraries were built with iRepertoire HTBI primers and Arm-PCR amplification of CDR3 regions. TCRdb passed the public sequencing reads through fastp at Q25 and MiXCR, retaining productive beta sequences. One record per CDR3 amino acid sequence lists the most common genes and DNA. The sample table records about 420,000 distinct CDR3 sequences; approximately 16% of these occur just once. Roughly 23% of the sample goes to the ten largest clones.

The sample was also reused in another study, on T cells in Graves' hyperthyroidism and ophthalmopathy.

Source: peripheral blood mononuclear cells (PBMCs), taken at new diagnosis, from a patient treated with antithyroid drugs. These receptors were collected from a woman aged 18-29 years with Graves disease. Donor details come from another sample of the same person, matched by shared clones.

This clonotype appeared many times. This chain links TRBV27 with TRBJ2-1; 8 bases fit TRBD1. Germline CDR1 MNHEY, CDR2 SMNVEV (reference sequence). With 5 bases clipped from V and 4 bases from J, the junction kept 10 bases outside the gene matches. The CDR3 is 16 amino acids. The CDR3, as DNA: TGTGCCAGCAGTCCCTCCTTCACAGGGGGATACAATGAGCAGTTCTTC. This translates into CASSPSFTGGYNEQFF.

A few counts support this clonotype. This sequence joins TRBV5-1 and TRBJ2-1; 9 bases are shared with TRBD2. Germline CDR1 is SGHRS and CDR2 is YFSETQ. CDR3 size: 16 residues. The V segment lost 0 bases and the J segment 9 bases; nucleotides outside the gene matches: 10. The chain's CDR3 is CASSLVGGRGGGEQFF. CDR3 nucleotide sequence: TGCGCCAGCAGCTTGGTTGGCGGGAGGGGAGGAGGTGAGCAGTTCTTC.

A remark on this clonotype: A read error is likely here: a far larger clone is one base away. V gene TRBV11-3 combines with J gene TRBJ2-2; the match to TRBD1 covers 8 bases. Germline V gives CDR1 SGHNT, CDR2 YENEEA. J lost 7 bases, V lost 7 bases, and 11 bases had no gene match. This CDR3 comprises 15 residues. CDR3 nucleotide sequence: TGTGCCAGCAACGGAACGACAGGGGAAGACGGGGAGCTGTTTTTT. Encoded protein: CASNGTTGEDGELFF.

This clonotype was seen repeatedly, ten times or more. The genes are TRBV30 and TRBJ1-5; the D gene is possibly TRBD1 (5 bases). V was shortened by 2 bases and J by 2 bases, with 13 bases between the two germline ends. The CDR3 length is 15 residues. Germline V gene sequence: CDR1 GTSNPN, CDR2 SVGIG (reference sequence). The DNA of the CDR3 is TGTGCCTGGAGTTCCGGGGGATTGGGCAATCAGCCCCAGCATTTT. Residues: CAWSSGGLGNQPQHF. The full variable domain, in which reference TRBV30 and TRBJ1-5 provide the parts outside the CDR3, is SQTIHQWPATLVQPVGSPLSLECTVEGTSNPNLYWYRQAAGRGLQLLFYSVGIGQISSEVPQNLSASRPQDRQFILSSKKLLLSDSGFYLCAWSSGGLGNQPQHFGDGTRLSIL.

This clonotype occurred many times. J is TRBJ2-5 and V is TRBV6-2 or TRBV6-3, with 7 bases aligning to TRBD2. CDR1 is MNHEY, CDR2 SVGEGT, per germline. Trimming took 2 bases from V and 5 from J; bases not matched to a gene: 14. This CDR3 has 17 residues. The CDR3 DNA sequence: TGTGCCAGCAGTTACCTGGTGGCTAGCGGATTGAGGGAGACCCAGTACTTC. This gives the protein CASSYLVASGLRETQYF.

This clonotype was observed a handful of times. The V and J genes are TRBV27 and TRBJ2-1; tentatively, D is TRBD2 (5 bases). This CDR3 is 13 amino acids long. V was shortened by 6 bases and J by 5 bases, with 11 bases between the two germline ends. Germline loops: CDR1 MNHEY, CDR2 SMNVEV (reference sequence). CDR3 in amino acids: CASRELDHNEQFF. The CDR3 nucleotides read TGTGCCAGCAGAGAACTAGACCACAATGAGCAGTTCTTC.

This clonotype was detected a few times. The rearrangement joins TRBV6-1 to TRBJ1-1; D uncertain. There are 12 residues in the CDR3. Germline values: CDR1 MNHNS, CDR2 SASEGT. V lost 7 bases to trimming and J lost 7 bases, with 13 bases between them. CDR3 residues: CASTLRTGEAFF. CDR3 DNA: TGTGCCAGCACCCTCCGGACGGGTGAAGCTTTCTTT.

The rearrangement joins TRBV20-1 to TRBJ2-7, with D tentatively TRBD2 (5 bases). This CDR3 contains 16 residues. V lost 3 bases and J lost 3, with 21 bases in between. Germline CDR1 reads DFQATT; CDR2 reads SNEGSKA (reference sequence). CDR3 sequence: CSASVTSGTSFYEQYF. CDR3 sequence (DNA): TGCAGTGCTAGCGTTACGAGCGGAACCTCTTTCTACGAGCAGTACTTC.

This clonotype was counted ten times or more. J is TRBJ2-5 and V is TRBV5-6; 8 positions agree with TRBD1. The CDR3 length is 14 residues. With 4 bases clipped from V and 5 bases from J, the junction kept 7 bases outside the gene matches. Germline V gene sequence: CDR1 SGHDT, CDR2 YYEEEE. CDR3 coding DNA: TGTGCCAGCAGCCGCACGACAGGGGCCGAGACCCAGTACTTC. As protein: CASSRTTGAETQYF.

Only a few counts were recorded for this clonotype. V gene TRBV3-1 combines with J gene TRBJ2-3, with 7 bases matching TRBD1. Trimming at V came to 2 bases and at J to 0 bases, leaving 17 bases not matched to a gene. This CDR3 is 20 amino acids long. Germline V gene data show CDR1 as LGHDT and CDR2 as YNNKEL (reference sequence). CDR3 bases: TGTGCCAGCAGCCAACTCCGACAGGGTCGCCCCCCGTCTAGCACAGATACGCAGTATTTT. Its protein product is CASSQLRQGRPPSSTDTQYF.

This clonotype has only a few counts. The genes are TRBV5-1 and TRBJ2-2; D is undetermined. With 1 base removed from V and 4 bases from J, the gap between germline ends came to 5 bases. From germline, CDR1 is SGHRS and CDR2 YFSETQ. The CDR3 totals 13 residues. CDR3 sequence (DNA): TGCGCCAGCAGCTTGTTAGCCACCGGGGAGCTGTTTTTT. Its protein product is CASSLLATGELFF.

Remarks on this clonotype: This probably arose from a read error, given a far larger clone one base away. This chain uses TRBV5-1 with TRBJ2-1; 7 bases line up with TRBD2. This CDR3 region has 15 residues. Germline V gene lookup returns CDR1 SGHRS and CDR2 YFSETQ. Trimming cost V 4 bases and J 10 bases; bases outside gene matches: 14. The CDR3: CASSTSGGPSYEQFF. The DNA of the CDR3 is TGCGCCAGCAGCACCTCGGGGGGACCGAGCTACGAGCAGTTCTTC.

This clonotype came up a few times. The genes are TRBV5-1 and TRBJ2-1; the D is unclear. This CDR3 spans 16 amino acids. With 4 bases removed from V and 3 bases from J, the gap between germline ends came to 17 bases. The germline V gene has CDR1 SGHRS and CDR2 YFSETQ. The CDR3 spells CASSPQVSEIYNEQFF. CDR3 in DNA: TGCGCCAGCAGCCCCCAAGTGAGCGAGATCTACAATGAGCAGTTCTTC.